A selection of T cell receptor beta chains follows, all from one sample in a study of shared clonotypes between healthy human individuals. The data were produced by immunoSEQ multiplex PCR, yet TCRdb's version contains in-frame clones alone and is incomplete. The sample shows fewer than 1 million clones, 96% of them seen only once. Input material: naive CD8+ T cells sorted from blood. All receptors come from a man aged 30 to 45 in good health. CDR3s include the opening cysteine and the closing phenylalanine or tryptophan. D genes are given only for firm matches. For some rows the clone size is stated as once, few or many, or as a class when expanded; others skip it.

D	size	J	V	CDR3	DNA
TRBD2	.	TRBJ2-1	TRBV11-2	CASRLAGGPYNEQFF	TGTGCCAGCAGACTAGCGGGAGGGCCTTACAATGAGCAGTTCTTC
TRBD2	.	TRBJ2-7	TRBV29-1	CSVGSGISYEQYF	TGCAGCGTTGGTAGCGGGATTTCCTACGAGCAGTACTTC
TRBD1	.	TRBJ2-3	TRBV11-2	CASCKGTERVGATDTQYF	TGTGCCAGCTGTAAGGGGACAGAAAGGGTAGGGGCGACAGATACGCAGTATTTT
.	.	TRBJ2-7	TRBV28	CASSPAQRVITYEQYF	TGTGCCAGCAGCCCGGCCCAGCGGGTTATAACCTACGAGCAGTACTTC
.	.	TRBJ2-6	TRBV14	CASSPLLSGANVLTF	TGTGCCAGCAGCCCCTTATTATCTGGGGCCAACGTCCTGACTTTC
TRBD2	.	TRBJ2-3	TRBV5-1	CASSLKTSGIADTQYF	TGCGCCAGCAGCTTAAAGACTAGCGGGATAGCAGATACGCAGTATTTT
.	.	TRBJ2-1	TRBV5-6	CASSLGGNEQFF	TGTGCCAGCAGCTTGGGTGGCAATGAGCAGTTCTTC
.	.	TRBJ2-1	TRBV7-3	CASSLLGGPSYNEQFF	TGTGCCAGCAGCTTACTTGGCGGTCCCTCCTACAATGAGCAGTTCTTC
TRBD1	few	TRBJ2-7	TRBV6-5	CASSSGTGGYEQYF	TGTGCCAGCAGCTCCGGGACAGGGGGCTACGAGCAGTACTTC
TRBD2	.	TRBJ2-7	TRBV27	CASSTLAGLIYEQYF	TGTGCCAGCAGTACACTAGCGGGATTAATCTACGAGCAGTACTTC
TRBD2	.	TRBJ2-7	TRBV5-6	CASRIAGGYEQYF	TGTGCCAGCCGGATAGCGGGCGGCTACGAGCAGTACTTC
.	few	TRBJ1-2	TRBV29-1	CSVELSGGGYTF	TGCAGCGTTGAATTATCGGGGGGTGGCTACACCTTC
TRBD2	.	TRBJ2-1	TRBV5-1	CASSTGLAGGPFDEQFF	TGCGCCAGCAGCACAGGACTAGCGGGAGGGCCGTTCGATGAGCAGTTCTTC
.	.	TRBJ1-2	TRBV27	CASSFRYNYGYTF	TGTGCCAGCAGTTTCCGGTATAACTATGGCTACACCTTC
TRBD2	.	TRBJ2-3	TRBV28	CASSPLAGGPISQYF	TGTGCCAGCAGTCCTCTAGCGGGAGGGCCCATTTCGCAGTATTTT
.	.	TRBJ1-5	TRBV19	CASSIGAQPQHF	TGTGCCAGTAGTATTGGCGCTCAGCCCCAGCATTTT
TRBD1	.	TRBJ1-2	TRBV19	CASSIHGQGRQSNYGYTF	TGTGCCAGTAGTATCCATGGACAGGGTCGACAATCTAACTATGGCTACACCTTC
TRBD1	.	TRBJ1-1	TRBV7-6	CASSRRTGPGTEAFF	TGTGCCAGCAGCAGAAGGACAGGTCCCGGTACTGAAGCTTTCTTT
TRBD2	.	TRBJ2-2	TRBV9	CASSVASGANTGELFF	TGTGCCAGCAGCGTAGCGAGCGGGGCAAACACCGGGGAGCTGTTTTTT
.	.	TRBJ2-7	TRBV19	CASSMERTLTYEQYF	TGTGCCAGTAGTATGGAGCGGACTTTGACCTACGAGCAGTACTTC
.	.	TRBJ1-1	TRBV6-5	CASSYSPAGENTEAFF	TGTGCCAGCAGTTACTCCCCGGCGGGAGAAAACACTGAAGCTTTCTTT
.	once	TRBJ2-3	TRBV4-1	CASFGTDTQYF	TGCGCCAGCTTCGGGACAGATACGCAGTATTTT
TRBD1	.	TRBJ1-5	TRBV7-9	CASSTTGTGVNQPQHF	TGTGCCAGCAGCACAACCGGGACAGGAGTTAATCAGCCCCAGCATTTT
.	.	TRBJ2-7	TRBV30	CAWSELGEQYF	TGTGCCTGGAGTGAACTGGGCGAGCAGTACTTC
.	.	TRBJ2-1	TRBV20-1	CSASWGDEQFF	TGCAGTGCTTCGTGGGGGGATGAGCAGTTCTTC
.	.	TRBJ2-1	TRBV29-1	CSVVGRRNEQFF	TGCAGCGTTGTAGGACGGAGAAATGAGCAGTTCTTC
TRBD2	.	TRBJ2-7	TRBV19	CASSASGSYEQYF	TGTGCCAGTAGTGCTAGCGGGAGTTACGAGCAGTACTTC
.	.	TRBJ2-7	TRBV11-2	CASSLDPGHIYEQYF	TGTGCCAGCAGCTTAGATCCGGGACACATATACGAGCAGTACTTC
.	.	TRBJ1-4	TRBV4-1	CASSPAQTGTLNEKLFF	TGCGCCAGCAGCCCGGCCCAAACAGGGACGTTGAATGAAAAACTGTTTTTT
TRBD2	.	TRBJ2-2	TRBV7-9	CASSFQTSGKITGELFF	TGTGCCAGCAGCTTCCAGACTAGCGGGAAAATCACCGGGGAGCTGTTTTTT
TRBD2	.	TRBJ2-7	TRBV5-4	CASSSLTSGTSYEQYF	TGTGCCAGCAGCTCCCTGACTAGCGGGACCTCCTACGAGCAGTACTTC
.	.	TRBJ2-7	TRBV18	CASSPGGYEQYF	TGTGCCAGCTCACCCGGTGGGTACGAGCAGTACTTC
.	.	TRBJ2-1	TRBV5-4	CASSLVNSDEQFF	TGTGCCAGCAGCTTGGTTAATAGCGATGAGCAGTTCTTC
.	.	TRBJ1-5	TRBV6-5	CASSYSGSGQPQHF	TGTGCCAGCAGTTACAGCGGATCTGGTCAGCCCCAGCATTTT
.	.	TRBJ2-7	TRBV6-5	CASRSVLDYEQYF	TGTGCCAGCAGATCGGTTCTCGACTACGAGCAGTACTTC
.	.	TRBJ1-2	TRBV7-9	CASTRTDRILWGYTF	TGTGCCAGCACCAGAACCGACAGGATTCTCTGGGGCTACACCTTC
.	.	TRBJ2-1	TRBV5-5	CASSLSRDEQFF	TGTGCCAGCAGCTTAAGTAGGGATGAGCAGTTCTTC